Given below is one T cell receptor beta chain in context. Antigen: not known. Clones were sequenced by immunoSEQ multiplex PCR, and TCRdb holds only the in-frame ones, with some missing. This table holds about 120,000 clones, 85% to 90% found once. Germline CDR1 reads LGHDT; CDR2 reads YNNKEL (reference sequence). The V end lost 1 base, the J end lost 3 bases, and 9 bases lay between the germline ends. The CDR3 contains 14 residues. The data derive from a study of T cell responses to AZD1222 COVID-19 vaccine. Whole-study findings and limits: Baseline seropositivity occurred in only 5 to 7 AZD1222 recipients.

The source was peripheral blood, collected on day 0 of AZD1222 vaccination. This sequence joins TRBV3-1 (or the pseudogene TRBV3-2) and TRBJ2-5; D unresolved. This TCR was recovered from an adult in good health. CDR3 amino acids: CASSQGARKETQYF. The DNA for the CDR3 is TGTGCCAGCAGCCAAGGGGCCAGGAAAGAGACCCAGTACTTC.